The T cell receptor (beta chain) under discussion was sequenced for a study of T-cell memory formation after mild COVID-19. Study-level points and caveats: Cross-reactive memory appears to have joined, as suggested by some responding clones showing up in pre-infection memory.

TCRdb independently ran MiXCR on the 5' RACE reads; one entry per CDR3 protein. The repertoire holds approximately 340,000 distinct CDR3 sequences, 10% to 15% seen once, with 20% to 25% in the top ten. There are 12 residues in the CDR3. V gave up 1 base and J gave up 9 bases, with 7 bases separating them. Germline CDR1 and CDR2: SEHNR and FQNEAQ (reference sequence). This clonotype was seen repeatedly, ten times or more. Its specificity is unknown. The chain combines TRBV7-9 with TRBJ2-1; D might be TRBD1 or TRBD2, each matching 5 bases. Sequenced input: PBMCs or a T cell subset sorted from them (not recorded which). This TCR was sampled from a man aged 18 to 30 who had mild COVID-19 (a few samples of this study predate the infection). Cell type and time point are not known. CDR3 nucleotide sequence: TGTGCCAGCAGCTTAGAGGGGACTGAGCAGTTCTTC. Its translation: CASSLEGTEQFF. Full variable domain (rest looked up from reference TRBV7-9 and TRBJ2-1): DTGVSQNPRHKITKRGQNVTFRCDPISEHNRLYWYRQTLGQGPEFLTYFQNEAQLEKSRLLSDRFSAERPKGSFSTLEIQRTEQGDSAMYLCASSLEGTEQFFGPGTRLTVL.